This T cell receptor (beta chain) was identified in a study of beta chain features in type 1 diabetes. Study-level information: Regarding age, gender and cell yields, patients proved similar to healthy donors. All samples combined gave about 100 million sorted cells for examination.

Comment on this clone: The antigen is not known.

V was pared by 3 bases and J by 4 bases, with 22 bases between. Germline CDR1 SGDLS, CDR2 YYNGEE. There are 17 residues in the CDR3. Study observations and caveats: Amplification by PCR could prefer shorter templates, with the same effect in patients and controls. Patients with type 1 diabetes showed fewer VDJ junction insertions and more deletions. TCRB CDR3 length was moderately but significantly reduced in all four CD4+ subsets of Type 1 diabetes patients.

Of the isolated RNA, all was reverse transcribed, and so the sequenced material was expressed TCRB transcripts. Assay used: immunoSEQ multiplex PCR; TCRdb lists only in-frame clones, some missing. Here the sample spans some 700,000 clones, 13% being singletons. Sequences were obtained from naive CD4+ T cells from blood. This chain connects TRBV9 to TRBJ1-1, with D perhaps matching TRBD1 (6 bases). This TCR was sampled from a man aged 18 to 30 with type 1 diabetes. The CDR3 region has the DNA TGTGCCAGCAGCGCACGCGCCGCAGGGGAGATTAGCACTGAAGCTTTCTTT. Translation: CASSARAAGEISTEAFF.